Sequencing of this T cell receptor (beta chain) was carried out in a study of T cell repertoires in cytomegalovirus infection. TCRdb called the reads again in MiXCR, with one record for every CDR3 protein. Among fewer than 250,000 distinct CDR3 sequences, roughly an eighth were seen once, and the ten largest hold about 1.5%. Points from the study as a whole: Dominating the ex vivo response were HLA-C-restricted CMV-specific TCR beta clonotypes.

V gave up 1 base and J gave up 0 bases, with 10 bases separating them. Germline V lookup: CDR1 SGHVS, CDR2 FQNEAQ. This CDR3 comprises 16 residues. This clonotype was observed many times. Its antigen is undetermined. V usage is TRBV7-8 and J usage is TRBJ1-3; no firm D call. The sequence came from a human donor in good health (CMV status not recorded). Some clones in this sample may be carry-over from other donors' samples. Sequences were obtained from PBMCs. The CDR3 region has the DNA TGTGCCAGCAGCTTAGGACCATCGAGCTCTGGAAACACCATATATTTT. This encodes CASSLGPSSSGNTIYF.